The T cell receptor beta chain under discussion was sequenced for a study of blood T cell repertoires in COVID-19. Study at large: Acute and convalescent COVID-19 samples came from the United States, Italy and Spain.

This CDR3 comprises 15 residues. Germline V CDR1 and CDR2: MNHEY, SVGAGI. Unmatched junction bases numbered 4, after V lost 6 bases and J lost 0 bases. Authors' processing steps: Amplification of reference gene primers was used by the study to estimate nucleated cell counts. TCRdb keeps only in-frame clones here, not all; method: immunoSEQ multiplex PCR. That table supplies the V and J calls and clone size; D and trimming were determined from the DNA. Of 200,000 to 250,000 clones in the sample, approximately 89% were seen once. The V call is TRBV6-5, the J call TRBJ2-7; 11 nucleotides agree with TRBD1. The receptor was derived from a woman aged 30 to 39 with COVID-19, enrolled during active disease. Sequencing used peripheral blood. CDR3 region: CASSRGTGGSYEQYF. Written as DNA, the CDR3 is TGTGCCAGCAGCCGCGGGACAGGGGGCTCCTACGAGCAGTACTTC.